The clone carrying this T cell receptor beta chain came up a few times. This CDR3 contains 16 residues. V gave up 2 bases and J gave up 1 base, with 14 bases separating them. CDR1 SGHTA and CDR2 FQGNSA come from the germline V gene. The data are from a study of blood T cells in healthy people across ages. Then a second PCR, running roughly 7 to 11 cycles, was carried out with a sample-barcoded 5' primer and a J-beta primer mix. Tags on each cDNA molecule came from a template-switch adaptor with 12 random nucleotides. TCRdb processed the 5' RACE reads anew with MiXCR; each CDR3 protein has one entry. The sample carries some 860,000 distinct CDR3 sequences, about 61% recorded once.

The sequenced material came from blood. The chain has TRBV7-2 and TRBJ1-1; possibly TRBD1 for D (6 bases). This receptor was identified in a man aged 40-50 years in good health. The CDR3 reads CASSLSAGAPNTEAFF. The CDR3, as DNA: TGTGCCAGCAGCTTATCCGCAGGGGCCCCGAACACTGAAGCTTTCTTT.